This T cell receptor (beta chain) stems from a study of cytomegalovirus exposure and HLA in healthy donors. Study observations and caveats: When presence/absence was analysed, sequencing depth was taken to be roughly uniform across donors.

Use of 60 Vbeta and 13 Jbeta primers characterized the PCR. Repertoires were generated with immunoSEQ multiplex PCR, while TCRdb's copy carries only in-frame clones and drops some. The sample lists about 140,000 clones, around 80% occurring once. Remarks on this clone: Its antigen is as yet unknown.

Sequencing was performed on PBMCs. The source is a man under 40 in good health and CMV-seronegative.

In nucleotides, the CDR3 is TGCGCCAGCAGCCAAGTCTCGGGTTTAGACGAGCAGTACTTC. This encodes CASSQVSGLDEQYF. The chain carries TRBV4-1 and TRBJ2-7; no definite D call. Germline loops: CDR1 MGHRA, CDR2 YSYEKL. The V end was cut by 1 base, the J end by 5 bases, with 12 bases between. This CDR3 region has 14 residues.